Listed here are 28 T cell receptor beta chains from one sample, sequenced in a study of cytomegalovirus exposure and HLA in healthy donors. PCR involved 60 Vbeta and 13 Jbeta primers. Using immunoSEQ multiplex PCR, the repertoire was profiled, and TCRdb retains in-frame clones only, with some absent. The repertoire consists of fewer than 200,000 clones, with roughly four fifths occurring once and the leading ten covering 0.9% to 1%. The specimen sequenced was PBMCs. The origin of the receptors is a girl aged 2 to 9 in good health and CMV-seropositive.

V is TRBV15 and J is TRBJ2-7, with TRBD1 as a possible D gene (5 bases). CDR1 and CDR2 (germline): LNHNV, YYDKDF (reference sequence). Trimming shortened V by 3 bases and J by 0 bases, and 9 bases separated the two germline ends. This CDR3 region has 14 residues. The CDR3 nucleotides read TGTGCCACCAGCAGGGGCGACAGCTCCTACGAGCAGTACTTC. The encoded protein is CATSRGDSSYEQYF.

This clone was picked up a small number of times. V and J are TRBV5-1 and TRBJ2-5; 7 bases are a match to TRBD2. After removal of 6 bases from V and 1 base from J, the junction contained 9 bases not matched to a gene. The germline V gene encodes CDR1 SGHRS and CDR2 YFSETQ. The CDR3 length is 15 residues. CDR3 in amino acids: CASTTTGGPQETQYF. For the CDR3, the DNA is TGCGCCAGCACTACCACGGGGGGTCCCCAAGAGACCCAGTACTTC.

J is TRBJ1-2 and V is TRBV6-5; 7 positions agree with TRBD1. The CDR3 is 13 amino acids. Germline loops: CDR1 MNHEY, CDR2 SVGAGI. J gave up 4 bases and V 6 bases, and 5 bases lay outside the gene matches. CDR3 sequence: CASSRGTAYGYTF. CDR3 coding DNA: TGTGCCAGCAGCAGAGGGACAGCCTATGGCTACACCTTC.

The chain links TRBV28 to TRBJ1-5; TRBD1 is a possible D gene (6 bases). This CDR3 contains 15 residues. Looked up from germline, CDR1 is MDHEN and CDR2 is SYDVKM. V gave up 1 base and J gave up 4 bases, with 11 bases separating them. CDR3 sequence reads: CASSLSDSPNQPQHF. CDR3 in DNA: TGTGCCAGCAGTTTATCGGACAGTCCAAATCAGCCCCAGCATTTT.

This clone was found a few times. V is TRBV19 and J is TRBJ1-2; D unresolved. This CDR3 has 13 residues. Between the trimmed V and J ends, which lost 7 bases and 2 bases, there was a span of 11 bases. CDR1 and CDR2 (germline): LNHDA, SQIVND (reference sequence). The CDR3 sequence: CASTLRGNYGYTF. CDR3 DNA sequence: TGTGCCAGTACTTTGAGAGGGAACTATGGCTACACCTTC.

CDR3 DNA: TGTGCCAGCTCACCCTCCGCGGGAGGGGAAAGTGAGCAGTTCTTC. This gives the protein CASSPSAGGESEQFF. The chain combines TRBV18 with TRBJ2-1; 9 bases agree with TRBD2. CDR3 length equals 15 residues. With V trimmed by 3 bases and J by 9 bases, 9 bases remained unmatched. Germline loops: CDR1 KGHSH, CDR2 LQKENI.

The chain joins TRBV30 to TRBJ2-1, with 14 bases matching TRBD2. The germline gives CDR1 GTSNPN, CDR2 SVGIG (reference sequence). The length of the CDR3 is 15 residues. The V gene end was trimmed by 2 bases and the J gene end by 10 bases; junction bases not matched to a gene: 7. In nucleotides, the CDR3 is TGTGCCTGGAGTCCCTTCGGACTAGCGGGAGGAGAGCAGTTCTTC. Its protein is CAWSPFGLAGGEQFF.

This sequence joins TRBV6-4 and TRBJ2-5; D is ambiguous. Germline CDR1 MRHNA, CDR2 SNTAGT. The germline V and J ends were trimmed by 2 bases and 5 bases, with 21 bases remaining between them. The CDR3 sequence is 17 residues long. In DNA, the CDR3 is TGTGCCAGCAGTGACCCCTCTCGGCGGCCCCGGCAGGAGACCCAGTACTTC. This translates into CASSDPSRRPRQETQYF.

The rearrangement joins TRBV19 to TRBJ2-3; perhaps TRBD2 as D (6 bases). CDR3 length: 16 amino acids. Germline loops: CDR1 LNHDA, CDR2 SQIVND (reference sequence). V was shortened by 3 bases and J by 2 bases, with 15 bases between the two germline ends. DNA for the CDR3: TGTGCCAGTAGTATGGGGCGGGGACCCTCCACAGATACGCAGTATTTT. Protein product: CASSMGRGPSTDTQYF. Full variable domain (rest looked up from reference TRBV19 and TRBJ2-3): DGGITQSPKYLFRKEGQNVTLSCEQNLNHDAMYWYRQDPGQGLRLIYYSQIVNDFQKGDIAEGYSVSREKKESFPLTVTSAQKNPTAFYLCASSMGRGPSTDTQYFGPGTRLTVL.

V is TRBV25-1 and J is TRBJ2-1; TRBD2 matches 8 bases. Germline values: CDR1 MGHDK, CDR2 SYGVNS. The V gene end was trimmed by 2 bases and the J gene end by 3 bases; junction bases not matched to a gene: 6. The CDR3 spans 16 residues. The CDR3 DNA reads TGTGCCAGCAGTGAACTACTAGCGGACCTCTACAATGAGCAGTTCTTC. It encodes CASSELLADLYNEQFF.

This chain joins TRBV5-1 and TRBJ2-1; 9 bases are shared with TRBD2. Germline V gives CDR1 SGHRS, CDR2 YFSETQ. V gave up 0 bases and J gave up 5 bases; unmatched junction bases: 12. The CDR3 loop spans 18 amino acids. In DNA, the CDR3 is TGCGCCAGCAGCTTGGTTGTTAGCGGGAGCGTTAGAGACAATGAGCAGTTCTTC. This sequence encodes CASSLVVSGSVRDNEQFF.

The gene calls are TRBV6-5 and TRBJ1-5; D ambiguous. Germline V lookup: CDR1 MNHEY, CDR2 SVGAGI. The CDR3 spans 12 residues. Trimming cost V 6 bases and J 3 bases, with 6 bases left between them. CDR3 sequence reads: CASRHFNQPQHF. The CDR3 region has the DNA TGTGCCAGCAGACATTTCAATCAGCCCCAGCATTTT.

Only a few counts were recorded for this clone. V and J are TRBV28 and TRBJ2-3; TRBD1 agrees at 10 bases. Germline V gene sequence: CDR1 MDHEN, CDR2 SYDVKM. This CDR3 contains 16 residues. V lost 7 bases to trimming and J lost 3 bases; unmatched junction nucleotides: 10. CDR3 residues: CASTLGTGVLTDTQYF. The CDR3 DNA sequence: TGTGCCAGCACGCTTGGGACAGGGGTTTTGACAGATACGCAGTATTTT.

The rearrangement joins TRBV5-1 to TRBJ2-7; 10 bases align to TRBD2. The germline V gene has CDR1 SGHRS and CDR2 YFSETQ. The junction had 4 bases not matched to a gene; V was cut back by 2 bases and J by 5 bases. The CDR3 runs to 14 residues. CDR3 in amino acids: CASSLSGRDNEQYF. The CDR3 coding sequence is TGCGCCAGCAGCTTAAGCGGGAGGGACAACGAGCAGTACTTC.

The chain combines TRBV10-2 with TRBJ2-1; possibly TRBD1 for D (6 bases). This CDR3 has 14 amino acids. Germline V gene lookup returns CDR1 WSHSY and CDR2 SAAADI. Trimming left V 7 bases short and J 8 bases short, with 18 bases between. CDR3 amino acids: CASKGSQGSHEQFF. CDR3 DNA: TGCGCCAGCAAGGGTAGCCAGGGGAGCCATGAGCAGTTCTTC.

The V gene is TRBV5-1, the J gene TRBJ2-7; TRBD2 matches 8 bases. This CDR3 comprises 13 residues. V lost 4 bases, J lost 7 bases, and 7 bases stayed unmatched. Germline V gene lookup returns CDR1 SGHRS and CDR2 YFSETQ. The CDR3 DNA sequence: TGCGCCAGCAGCCGGGGGGGGCCGGGGGAGCAGTACTTC. It yields the protein CASSRGGPGEQYF.

The chain has TRBV27 and TRBJ1-1; D is possibly TRBD1 (6 bases). Trimming removed 3 bases from V and 1 base from J, with 18 bases in between. This CDR3 is 17 amino acids long. CDR1 is MNHEY and CDR2 is SMNVEV in the germline V gene (reference sequence). CDR3 sequence: CASSFSQGYRENTEAFF. As DNA, the CDR3 is TGTGCCAGCAGTTTTAGCCAGGGGTACCGAGAGAACACTGAAGCTTTCTTT.

This clone was observed once. The chain uses TRBV27 and TRBJ2-1; TRBD1 might be the D (5 bases). CDR1 is MNHEY, CDR2 SMNVEV, per germline (reference sequence). V was trimmed by 4 bases and J by 7 bases, leaving 11 bases between them. The CDR3 extends over 13 amino acids. CDR3 region: CASSYRKGNEQFF. The DNA for the CDR3 is TGTGCCAGCAGTTACAGGAAGGGGAATGAGCAGTTCTTC.

As DNA, the CDR3 is TGCGCCAGCAGCCCAGCTAGCCCCCAGGCAGATACGCAGTATTTT. As protein: CASSPASPQADTQYF. The V call is TRBV5-1, the J call TRBJ2-3; D may be TRBD2 (5 bases). This CDR3 region has 15 residues. Germline CDR1 is SGHRS and CDR2 is YFSETQ. The V gene lost 4 bases and the J gene lost 4 bases, with 16 bases spanning the gap.

The chain carries TRBV28 and TRBJ1-2; tentative D call: TRBD1 (5 bases). The CDR3 is 13 residues long. V lost 6 bases and J 7 bases, leaving 15 bases between the germline ends. CDR1 MDHEN and CDR2 SYDVKM come from the germline V gene. The CDR3, as DNA: TGTGCCAGCAGGATGGAGGGGCGGCGTGGCTACACCTTC. Translating it yields CASRMEGRRGYTF.

The rearrangement links TRBV5-1 to TRBJ2-3, with 13 bases lining up with TRBD2. Per the germline V gene, CDR1 is SGHRS and CDR2 is YFSETQ. V was pared by 3 bases and J by 2 bases, with 12 bases of the junction left unmatched. The CDR3 runs to 19 residues. In DNA form, the CDR3 reads TGCGCCAGCAGCTGGACAGTTAGGACTAGCGGGAGAATCACAGATACGCAGTATTTT. Protein sequence: CASSWTVRTSGRITDTQYF.

CDR3 protein: CASRRGAAKNIQYF. The CDR3 DNA sequence: TGTGCCAGCAGGCGGGGGGCGGCCAAAAACATTCAGTACTTC. J is TRBJ2-4 and V is TRBV2; 8 bases are a match to TRBD2. The germline gives CDR1 SNHLY, CDR2 FYNNEI. CDR3 length: 14 residues. Unmatched junction bases numbered 2, after V lost 6 bases and J lost 1 base.

J is TRBJ1-1 and V is TRBV5-4; possible D gene TRBD1, 5 bases. Germline V gene sequence: CDR1 SGHNT, CDR2 YYREEE (reference sequence). The CDR3 runs to 12 residues. V lost 4 bases to trimming and J lost 5 bases, with 9 bases between them. The CDR3 loop is CASSRGGTEAFF. DNA of the CDR3: TGTGCCAGCAGCCGGGGGGGTACTGAAGCTTTCTTT.

This rearrangement joins TRBV5-1 to TRBJ2-1; the match to TRBD2 covers 13 bases. The CDR3 has 19 amino acids. The ends lost 0 bases at V and 2 bases at J; junction bases unmatched: 8. Looked up from germline, CDR1 is SGHRS and CDR2 is YFSETQ. The CDR3 here is CASSLGSRLAGGTYNEQFF. The CDR3 coding sequence is TGCGCCAGCAGCTTGGGCTCGAGACTAGCGGGAGGTACCTACAATGAGCAGTTCTTC.

This sequence joins TRBV27 and TRBJ2-1; 12 positions agree with TRBD2. Germline loops: CDR1 MNHEY, CDR2 SMNVEV (reference sequence). V lost 4 bases and J lost 2; bases outside the gene matches: 15. CDR3 length equals 20 residues. CDR3 sequence: CASSWRLAGEYGTTYNEQFF. The CDR3 nucleotides are TGTGCCAGCAGTTGGCGACTAGCGGGAGAATACGGAACGACCTACAATGAGCAGTTCTTC.

The chain combines TRBV29-1 with TRBJ2-3; possible D gene TRBD1, 6 bases. CDR1 and CDR2 from the germline V gene are SQVTM and ANQGSEA. The CDR3 sequence is 14 residues long. V was pared by 6 bases and J by 3 bases, with 16 bases between. The CDR3 DNA is TGCAGCGTGGAACGGGACACCTCTACAGATACGCAGTATTTT. Protein sequence: CSVERDTSTDTQYF.

The rearrangement links TRBV6-4 to TRBJ1-1; no definite D call. This CDR3 contains 15 residues. Per germline, CDR1 MRHNA and CDR2 SNTAGT. The germline V and J ends were trimmed by 6 bases and 0 bases, with 14 bases remaining between them. The CDR3 DNA follows: TGTGCCAGCAGCCTCTCGGCAGACATGAACACTGAAGCTTTCTTT. Residues: CASSLSADMNTEAFF.

The chain is built from TRBV7-9 and TRBJ1-5; 8 positions agree with TRBD1. V was clipped by 4 bases and J by 2 bases; unmatched bases: 13. The CDR3 has 18 residues. The germline gives CDR1 SEHNR, CDR2 FQNEAQ (reference sequence). As DNA, the CDR3 is TGTGCCAGCAGCTCCACAGTCGTCAGGGGGCGAGGCAATCAGCCCCAGCATTTT. Translating gives CASSSTVVRGRGNQPQHF.